This record covers a single TCR beta chain. The method was immunoSEQ multiplex PCR; TCRdb's version includes in-frame clones alone and lacks a portion of them. The sample records about 190,000 clones, roughly 81% being singletons. The data were obtained in a study of blood T cell repertoires in COVID-19. Study background: The United States, Italy and Spain were the sources of the acute and convalescent COVID-19 samples.

The CDR3 sequence is 15 residues long. Germline CDR1 and CDR2: SGHTA and FQGNSA. V lost 6 bases and J lost 5; bases outside the gene matches: 9. The gene calls are TRBV7-2 and TRBJ2-2, with 7 bases aligning to TRBD1. The sample comprised peripheral blood. This sequence originates from a woman aged 80 or over with COVID-19, enrolled during active disease. CDR3 DNA sequence: TGTGCCAGCAGTGCCACCGGGACAGCAACCGGGGAGCTGTTTTTT. This sequence encodes CASSATGTATGELFF.